These 17 T cell receptor beta chains originate from one sample sequenced in a study of T cells in Graves' hyperthyroidism and ophthalmopathy. TCR beta CDR3 regions were amplified from RNA. Researchers ran a first-round RT-PCR on the TCR CDR3 using the HTBI primer set. TCRdb reprocessed the multiplex PCR reads via MiXCR and lists one record per CDR3 protein. The repertoire has more than 500,000 distinct CDR3 sequences, 16% of them found once; the top ten carry around 32%. Source material: blood. The receptors were gathered from a woman aged 25 to 39 with Graves' ophthalmopathy.

V gene TRBV5-1 combines with J gene TRBJ2-3; D may be TRBD1 (5 bases). With 0 bases removed from V and 4 bases from J, the gap between germline ends came to 15 bases. This CDR3 spans 16 amino acids. The germline V gene has CDR1 SGHRS and CDR2 YFSETQ. In DNA form, the CDR3 reads TGCGCCAGCAGCTTGGGGGGCCTCTCTAGGGCAGATACGCAGTATTTT. It codes for CASSLGGLSRADTQYF.

The J gene is TRBJ2-5, the V gene TRBV20-1; 12 positions match TRBD2. Germline V CDR1 and CDR2: DFQATT, SNEGSKA (reference sequence). Trimming at V came to 5 bases and at J to 1 base, leaving 5 bases not matched to a gene. The CDR3 has 15 residues. The CDR3 protein is CSALPSGRVQETQYF. The CDR3 coding sequence is TGCAGTGCTTTACCTAGCGGGAGGGTCCAAGAGACCCAGTACTTC.

This clonotype occurred a few times. Germline and junction disagree at one end, which may indicate a read error. The genes are TRBV6-2 or TRBV6-3 and TRBJ1-2; TRBD1 matches 8 bases. Germline loops: CDR1 MNHEY, CDR2 SVGEGT. This CDR3 contains 13 residues. The chain's CDR3 is CASSALGQDGYTF. In nucleotides, the CDR3 is TGCGCCAGCAGTGCGCTGGGACAGGATGGCTACACCTTC.

This clonotype was detected many times. This chain joins TRBV3-1 and TRBJ2-1; TRBD2 matches 9 bases. The germline V gene has CDR1 LGHDT and CDR2 YNNKEL (reference sequence). The CDR3 sequence is 16 residues long. V was pared by 0 bases and J by 8 bases, with 8 bases of the junction left unmatched. The CDR3 DNA sequence: TGTGCCAGCAGCCAAGATGTGGCTAGCGGGAAGGATGAGCAGTTCTTC. Encoded protein: CASSQDVASGKDEQFF.

The rearrangement links TRBV5-4 to TRBJ2-1; D perhaps matches TRBD2 (6 bases). Looked up from germline, CDR1 is SGHNT and CDR2 is YYREEE (reference sequence). The V end lost 4 bases, the J end lost 0 bases, and 17 bases lay between the germline ends. CDR3 size: 17 residues. In nucleotides, the CDR3 is TGTGCCAGCAGCCTGGGACTCCCTCCCAGCTCCTACAATGAGCAGTTCTTC. Translation: CASSLGLPPSSYNEQFF.

This clonotype was seen a few times. The J gene is TRBJ2-7, the V gene TRBV6-1; 7 nucleotides agree with TRBD1. The CDR3 has 13 residues. Germline V CDR1 and CDR2: MNHNS, SASEGT. V was clipped by 6 bases and J by 3 bases; unmatched bases: 5. CDR3 sequence reads: CASRAGQDYEQYF. The CDR3 DNA follows: TGTGCCAGCAGGGCAGGACAGGACTACGAGCAGTACTTC.

This clonotype has a count of ten or more. This chain links TRBV7-2 with TRBJ2-5; 11 bases line up with TRBD2. CDR1 and CDR2 (germline): SGHTA, FQGNSA. The CDR3 is made up of 16 amino acids. V was clipped by 0 bases and J by 6 bases; unmatched bases: 6. This CDR3 is CASSLAASGRIKTQYF. Here the CDR3 DNA reads TGTGCCAGCAGCTTAGCGGCTAGCGGGAGGATAAAGACCCAGTACTTC.

This clonotype was picked up many times. This chain connects TRBV6-2 or TRBV6-3 to TRBJ2-1; 9 nucleotides line up with TRBD2. The V segment lost 2 bases and the J segment 5 bases; nucleotides outside the gene matches: 16. The CDR3 extends over 19 amino acids. Germline V lookup: CDR1 MNHEY, CDR2 SVGEGT. The DNA of the CDR3 is TGTGCCAGCAGTTACGGGGTCCCCAGACGGACTAGCGTCGACAATGAGCAGTTCTTC. Encoded protein: CASSYGVPRRTSVDNEQFF.

This clonotype was observed at least ten times. This rearrangement joins TRBV29-1 to TRBJ1-2, with a tentative D call TRBD1 (5 bases). V was clipped by 4 bases and J by 5 bases, with 17 bases between them. The CDR3 covers 14 residues. The germline V gene encodes CDR1 SQVTM and CDR2 ANQGSEA. In DNA form, the CDR3 reads TGCAGCGTTGGTTTGGCGCAGGGTCCGTATGGCTACACCTTC. Translated: CSVGLAQGPYGYTF.

The CDR3 loop reads CASSQVSAPLGEQYF. The CDR3 bases are TGTGCCAGCAGCCAAGTCTCGGCTCCACTCGGCGAGCAGTACTTC. The gene calls are TRBV14 and TRBJ2-7; no reliable D call. The CDR3 is made up of 15 amino acids. V dropped 1 base and J dropped 6 bases, with 16 bases sitting between them. The germline V gene has CDR1 SGHDN and CDR2 FVKESK.

This clonotype has at least ten counts. The V call is TRBV18, the J call TRBJ2-5, with TRBD1 as a possible D gene (6 bases). The length of the CDR3 is 15 residues. Germline V gene data show CDR1 as KGHSH and CDR2 as LQKENI. V lost 1 base and J 4 bases, leaving 13 bases between the germline ends. The CDR3 bases are TGTGCCAGCTCACCACAGGGACATACCACAGAGACCCAGTACTTC. Residues: CASSPQGHTTETQYF.

This clonotype was detected many times. The chain uses TRBV7-2 and TRBJ2-2; 7 bases agree with TRBD1. The germline CDR1 and CDR2 sequences are SGHTA and FQGNSA. Trimming removed 0 bases from V and 3 bases from J; junction bases left unmatched: 4. This CDR3 has 16 amino acids. The CDR3 region is CASSLAGTDYTGELFF. The CDR3, as DNA: TGTGCCAGCAGCTTAGCCGGGACAGATTACACCGGGGAGCTGTTTTTT. The entire variable domain, with the rest obtained from reference TRBV7-2 and TRBJ2-2, is as follows: GAGVSQSPSNKVTEKGKDVELRCDPISGHTALYWYRQSLGQGLEFLIYFQGNSAPDKSGLPSDRFSAERTGGSVSTLTIQRTQQEDSAVYLCASSLAGTDYTGELFFGEGSRLTVL.

This clonotype was seen at least ten times. The rearrangement links TRBV20-1 to TRBJ2-5; maybe TRBD1 (6 bases). Between the trimmed V and J ends, which lost 5 bases and 7 bases, there was a span of 20 bases. The length of the CDR3 is 14 residues. CDR1 DFQATT and CDR2 SNEGSKA come from the germline V gene (reference sequence). Here the CDR3 reads CSAVSTGSQGTQYF. The CDR3 bases are TGCAGTGCTGTATCGACGGGCTCACAGGGGACCCAGTACTTC.

This clonotype occurred many times. This chain joins TRBV20-1 and TRBJ2-7; the D gene is possibly TRBD1 (6 bases). The CDR3 is made up of 11 amino acids. Deletions cut 5 bases from V and 1 base from J, with 6 bases between. Germline V lookup: CDR1 DFQATT, CDR2 SNEGSKA (reference sequence). CDR3 amino acids: CSAGQSYEQYF. CDR3 DNA: TGCAGTGCTGGACAGTCCTACGAGCAGTACTTC.

This clonotype occurred many times. V and J are TRBV27 and TRBJ1-1, with no clear D. Germline assignment: CDR1 MNHEY and CDR2 SMNVEV (reference sequence). V lost 2 bases and J lost 3, with 13 bases in between. This CDR3 region has 15 residues. The CDR3 region is CASSLGPGMYTEAFF. The DNA of the CDR3 is TGTGCCAGCAGTTTAGGTCCGGGAATGTACACTGAAGCTTTCTTT.

The V and J genes are TRBV27 and TRBJ2-2; no clear D. From germline, CDR1 is MNHEY and CDR2 SMNVEV (reference sequence). Trimming took 5 bases from V and 6 from J, leaving 13 bases between them. The CDR3 contains 14 residues. The DNA of the CDR3 is TGTGCCAGCAGTACTCCCGAAAGGGCCGGGGAGCTGTTTTTT. Its translation is CASSTPERAGELFF.

This clonotype showed up many times. J is TRBJ2-1 and V is TRBV20-1; 13 bases are a match to TRBD2. Trimming at V came to 0 bases and at J to 10 bases, leaving 12 bases not matched to a gene. Germline CDR1 is DFQATT and CDR2 is SNEGSKA (reference sequence). The CDR3 length is 17 residues. Written as DNA, the CDR3 is TGCAGTGCTAGAGAACTAGCGGGAGGGCCAACGACGGAAGAGCAGTTCTTC. Its protein is CSARELAGGPTTEEQFF.